The following is a T cell receptor (beta chain) sequence with its context. Antigen specificity is unknown. This sample is part of a study of CD8+CD57+ T cells in acquired aplastic anemia. The overall study: Sorted cells (CD4+ and CD8+) yielded DNA amounts that averaged roughly 3 ug.

The study, taken as a whole, reports: Patients showed no significant difference from controls in CD8+ Simpson's diversity. Overlap between patients and controls comprised just under 30 CD8+ CDR3 sequences.

Germline V gene lookup returns CDR1 KGHDR and CDR2 SFDVKD. Germline trimming cut 9 bases from V and 2 bases from J; bases unmatched to any gene: 18. The CDR3 contains 18 residues. The sequenced patients had an expansion of CD8+CD57+ cells seen by flow cytometry. Severe acquired aplastic anemia affected all patients. CDR3 and TCR beta VDJ profiling relied on a genomic DNA template. Using its own MiXCR run on the reads, TCRdb lists one record per CDR3 protein. The sample records approximately 180,000 distinct CDR3 sequences, roughly 65% being singletons. The origin of this receptor is a human donor with aplastic anemia. This chain links TRBV24-1 with TRBJ2-5; 9 bases line up with TRBD1. Material: sorted CD4+, CD8+, or CD8+CD57+ T cells (not recorded which) from PBMCs. CDR3 nucleotide sequence: TGTGCCACCTCGACCGGGACAGGGCTCCTCCCGCAGCAAGAGACCCAGTACTTC. It is translated as CATSTGTGLLPQQETQYF.